What follows are 16 T cell receptor beta chains derived from one specimen sequenced in a study of shared clonotypes between healthy human individuals. Data came from immunoSEQ multiplex PCR; TCRdb stores just in-frame clones and leaves some out. The sample consists of 600,000 to 750,000 clones, about two thirds of them appearing once. Sequencing was done on a sample of memory CD4+ T cells sorted from blood. Indicated subset: CD45RA-negative fraction. These receptor sequences come from a woman under 40 in good health.

The J gene is TRBJ2-3, the V gene TRBV27, with 10 bases identical to TRBD2. Looked up from germline, CDR1 is MNHEY and CDR2 is SMNVEV (reference sequence). V gave up 6 bases and J gave up 4 bases; unmatched junction bases: 16. The CDR3 runs to 18 residues. Here the CDR3 DNA reads TGTGCCAGCAGCCCCTACCCCTGGACTAGCGGAGCTCCAGATACGCAGTATTTT. Its protein is CASSPYPWTSGAPDTQYF.

This sequence joins TRBV19 and TRBJ2-6; D unresolved. Per the germline V gene, CDR1 is LNHDA and CDR2 is SQIVND (reference sequence). There are 16 residues in the CDR3. V shed 1 base and J shed 4 bases, with 11 bases lying between them. CDR3 protein: CASSIAVAQGANVLTF. CDR3 DNA sequence: TGTGCCAGTAGTATAGCAGTAGCCCAGGGGGCCAACGTCCTGACTTTC.

The V call is TRBV4-1, the J call TRBJ1-1; TRBD1 might be the D (5 bases). Germline V gene sequence: CDR1 MGHRA, CDR2 YSYEKL. V lost 4 bases, J lost 0 bases, and 12 bases lay in between. The CDR3 runs to 15 residues. CDR3 region: CASSRAEGMNTEAFF. The CDR3 DNA is TGCGCCAGCAGCCGCGCAGAGGGGATGAACACTGAAGCTTTCTTT.

This clone was detected only a few times. The chain recombines TRBV14 with TRBJ2-1, with D unresolved. V was clipped by 4 bases and J by 0 bases, with 10 bases between them. CDR1 and CDR2 (germline): SGHDN, FVKESK. There are 15 residues in the CDR3. CDR3 amino acids: CASSPDLSSYNEQFF. The CDR3 DNA reads TGTGCCAGCAGCCCAGACTTGTCCTCCTACAATGAGCAGTTCTTC.

The rearrangement uses TRBV10-2 and TRBJ2-2, with 12 bases aligning to TRBD2. The CDR3 is 18 amino acids. Germline V lookup: CDR1 WSHSY, CDR2 SAAADI. Trimming at V came to 8 bases and at J to 2 bases, leaving 12 bases not matched to a gene. DNA for the CDR3: TGCGCCAGCCAGAACACTAGCGGGAGGACGTATAACACCGGGGAGCTGTTTTTT. This sequence encodes CASQNTSGRTYNTGELFF.

V gene TRBV6-5 combines with J gene TRBJ2-7; 7 bases are a match to TRBD1. The CDR3 runs to 14 residues. Germline CDR1 and CDR2: MNHEY and SVGAGI. The junction had 7 bases not matched to a gene; V was cut back by 1 base and J by 7 bases. The CDR3 nucleotides read TGTGCCAGCAGTTACTTGGTACAGGGGAAGGAGCAGTACTTC. Translating it yields CASSYLVQGKEQYF.

V and J are TRBV27 and TRBJ1-5; D is possibly TRBD1 (6 bases). Trimming stripped 10 bases from V and 2 bases from J, with 18 bases between. CDR1 MNHEY and CDR2 SMNVEV come from the germline V gene (reference sequence). This CDR3 contains 15 residues. The CDR3 region is CAICRGRRGNQPQHF. In DNA, the CDR3 is TGTGCCATCTGCAGGGGACGCCGGGGCAATCAGCCCCAGCATTTT.

The V gene is TRBV18, the J gene TRBJ2-7, with D possibly matching TRBD2 (5 bases). Germline assignment: CDR1 KGHSH and CDR2 LQKENI. Trimming pared 2 bases from V and 6 bases from J, leaving 14 bases between. This CDR3 comprises 14 residues. This CDR3 reads CASSPSIRGAEQYF. In DNA form, the CDR3 reads TGTGCCAGCTCACCAAGCATCCGGGGAGCCGAGCAGTACTTC.

The chain recombines TRBV2 with TRBJ1-5; D is uncertain. Per germline, CDR1 SNHLY and CDR2 FYNNEI. The CDR3 covers 13 residues. Trimming pared 7 bases from V and 2 bases from J, leaving 9 bases between. The CDR3 bases are TGTGCCAGCAACTCTATGCGCAATCAGCCCCAGCATTTT. This sequence encodes CASNSMRNQPQHF.

This clone has more than one count but fewer than ten. The V and J genes are TRBV7-9 and TRBJ1-1, with D possibly TRBD1 on 6 matching bases. V was clipped by 4 bases and J by 2 bases, with 14 bases between them. CDR3 size: 15 residues. From germline, CDR1 is SEHNR and CDR2 FQNEAQ (reference sequence). The DNA for the CDR3 is TGTGCCAGCAGCTCCCCGGCAGGGGCTAACACTGAAGCTTTCTTT. Translated, it gives CASSSPAGANTEAFF.

J is TRBJ1-1 and V is TRBV5-1, with D possibly matching TRBD1 (5 bases). Germline V gives CDR1 SGHRS, CDR2 YFSETQ. This CDR3 has 13 amino acids. The V end lost 1 base, the J end lost 7 bases, and 11 bases lay between the germline ends. This CDR3 reads CASSLNTGGEAFF. The CDR3 DNA reads as TGCGCCAGCAGCTTGAACACAGGTGGTGAAGCTTTCTTT.

V usage is TRBV5-4 and J usage is TRBJ2-1; 9 bases agree with TRBD2. Looked up from germline, CDR1 is SGHNT and CDR2 is YYREEE (reference sequence). V trimming: 4 bases; J trimming: 5 bases; junction bases outside the gene matches: 7. The CDR3 extends over 15 amino acids. The CDR3 region is CASSHSGSWDNEQFF. In DNA, the CDR3 is TGTGCCAGCAGCCATAGCGGGAGCTGGGACAATGAGCAGTTCTTC.

The rearrangement uses TRBV9 and TRBJ2-1, with 9 bases fitting TRBD1. This CDR3 contains 14 residues. CDR1 is SGDLS, CDR2 YYNGEE, per germline. Trimming at V came to 0 bases and at J to 9 bases, leaving 4 bases not matched to a gene. CDR3 in DNA: TGTGCCAGCAGCGTAGGGGGACAGGGAGGTGAGCAGTTCTTC. Its protein product is CASSVGGQGGEQFF. The variable domain in full, completed from reference TRBV9 and TRBJ2-1, reads DSGVTQTPKHLITATGQRVTLRCSPRSGDLSVYWYQQSLDQGLQFLIQYYNGEERAKGNILERFSAQQFPDLHSELNLSSLELGDSALYFCASSVGGQGGEQFFGPGTRLTVL.

This clone was observed a few times. The chain has TRBV5-1 and TRBJ2-5, with TRBD1 identical over 7 bases. The CDR3 totals 14 residues. CDR1 is SGHRS and CDR2 is YFSETQ in the germline V gene. J was trimmed by 7 bases and V by 4 bases; bases with no gene match: 10. The CDR3: CASSGGTAGLTQYF. The CDR3 DNA reads TGCGCCAGCAGCGGTGGGACAGCAGGGTTGACCCAGTACTTC.

The V call is TRBV15, the J call TRBJ2-7; 10 nucleotides line up with TRBD1. The CDR3 runs to 18 residues. The germline V gene has CDR1 LNHNV and CDR2 YYDKDF (reference sequence). V lost 1 base to trimming and J lost 2 bases; unmatched junction nucleotides: 11. CDR3 DNA: TGTGCCACCAGCAGAGGGACAGGGGGACACGTACCCGCCTACGAGCAGTACTTC. Its protein is CATSRGTGGHVPAYEQYF. Filled out from reference TRBV15 and TRBJ2-7, the complete variable domain reads DAMVIQNPRYQVTQFGKPVTLSCSQTLNHNVMYWYQQKSSQAPKLLFHYYDKDFNNEADTPDNFQSRRPNTSFCFLDIRSPGLGDTAMYLCATSRGTGGHVPAYEQYFGPGTRLTVT.

V is TRBV5-1 and J is TRBJ1-2, with 9 nucleotides matching TRBD1. V shed 4 bases, J shed 3 bases, and the junction held 7 bases outside the gene matches. The germline CDR1 and CDR2 sequences are SGHRS and YFSETQ. This CDR3 region has 15 residues. CDR3 in amino acids: CASSPRRTGDYGYTF. The DNA of the CDR3 is TGCGCCAGCAGCCCGCGGCGGACAGGGGACTATGGCTACACCTTC.